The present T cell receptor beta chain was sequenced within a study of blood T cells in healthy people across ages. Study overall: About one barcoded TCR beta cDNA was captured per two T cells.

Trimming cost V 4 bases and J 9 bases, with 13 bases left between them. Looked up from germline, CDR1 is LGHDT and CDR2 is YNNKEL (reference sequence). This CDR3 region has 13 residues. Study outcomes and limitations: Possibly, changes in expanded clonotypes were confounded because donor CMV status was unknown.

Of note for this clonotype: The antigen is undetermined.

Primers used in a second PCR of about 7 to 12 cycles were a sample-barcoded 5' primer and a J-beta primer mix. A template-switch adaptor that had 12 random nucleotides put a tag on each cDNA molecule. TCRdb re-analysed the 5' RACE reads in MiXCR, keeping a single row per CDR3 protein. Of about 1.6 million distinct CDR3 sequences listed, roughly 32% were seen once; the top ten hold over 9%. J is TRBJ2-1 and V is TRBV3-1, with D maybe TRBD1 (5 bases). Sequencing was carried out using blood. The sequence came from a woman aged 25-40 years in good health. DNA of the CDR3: TGTGCCAGCAGCCTCGGCAGGGATGGTGAGCAGTTCTTC. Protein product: CASSLGRDGEQFF.